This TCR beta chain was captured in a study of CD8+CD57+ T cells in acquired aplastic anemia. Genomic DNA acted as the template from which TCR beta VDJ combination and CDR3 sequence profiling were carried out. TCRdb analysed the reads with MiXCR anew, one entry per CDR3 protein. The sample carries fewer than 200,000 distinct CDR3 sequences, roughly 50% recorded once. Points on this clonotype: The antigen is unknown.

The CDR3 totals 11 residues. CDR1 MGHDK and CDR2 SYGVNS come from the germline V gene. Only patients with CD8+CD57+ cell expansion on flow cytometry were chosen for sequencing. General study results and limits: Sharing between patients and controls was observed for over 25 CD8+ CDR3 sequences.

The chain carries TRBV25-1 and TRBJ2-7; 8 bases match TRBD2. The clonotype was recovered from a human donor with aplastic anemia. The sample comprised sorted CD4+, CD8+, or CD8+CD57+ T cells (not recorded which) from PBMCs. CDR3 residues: CASGVSYEQYF. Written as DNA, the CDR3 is TGTGCTAGCGGGGTCTCCTACGAGCAGTACTTC.